The 5 T cell receptor beta chains below come from one sample, sequenced in a study of cytomegalovirus exposure and HLA in healthy donors. The PCR employed 60 Vbeta primers together with 13 Jbeta primers. The method was immunoSEQ multiplex PCR; TCRdb's version includes in-frame clones alone and lacks a portion of them. The table has 180,000 or so clones, roughly 80% seen once. The sequencing input was PBMCs. These TCRs come from a woman in her fifties or sixties in good health and CMV-seropositive.

V usage is TRBV19 and J usage is TRBJ2-3, with D maybe TRBD2 (5 bases). The CDR3 is 14 amino acids. The germline V gene has CDR1 LNHDA and CDR2 SQIVND (reference sequence). Deletions cut 5 bases from V and 6 bases from J, with 15 bases between. The CDR3 DNA reads as TGTGCCAGTAGTCCTGACCCTAGCATCGATACGCAGTATTTT. This encodes CASSPDPSIDTQYF.

The chain carries TRBV7-9 and TRBJ1-1; 9 nucleotides match TRBD1. CDR1 and CDR2 (germline): SEHNR, FQNEAQ (reference sequence). The CDR3 sequence is 15 residues long. V gave up 3 bases and J gave up 5 bases; unmatched junction bases: 7. The CDR3 region is CASSFRTGVPTEAFF. CDR3 nucleotides: TGTGCCAGCAGCTTTAGGACAGGGGTTCCAACTGAAGCTTTCTTT.

The chain uses TRBV29-1 and TRBJ2-6, with D unresolved. The germline V gene has CDR1 SQVTM and CDR2 ANQGSEA. This CDR3 has 13 amino acids. The V end lost 3 bases, the J end lost 1 base, and 4 bases lay between the germline ends. The DNA of the CDR3 is TGCAGCGTTGATCAATCTGGGGCCAACGTCCTGACTTTC. This encodes CSVDQSGANVLTF.

The chain couples TRBV5-1 to TRBJ1-5; 7 bases are shared with TRBD1. The germline CDR1 and CDR2 sequences are SGHRS and YFSETQ. J gave up 3 bases and V 0 bases, and 6 bases lay outside the gene matches. The CDR3 runs 16 residues. Written as DNA, the CDR3 is TGCGCCAGCAGCTTGGCCCCACAGGGGAACAATCAGCCCCAGCATTTT. Its protein is CASSLAPQGNNQPQHF.

This chain's CDR3 is CASSPTSAENTEAFF. The CDR3 region has the DNA TGTGCCAGCTCACCCACCAGTGCCGAGAACACTGAAGCTTTCTTT. The chain has TRBV18 and TRBJ1-1, with unresolved D. The CDR3 sequence is 15 residues long. The V gene lost 3 bases and the J gene lost 1 base, with 12 bases spanning the gap. The germline CDR1 and CDR2 sequences are KGHSH and LQKENI.